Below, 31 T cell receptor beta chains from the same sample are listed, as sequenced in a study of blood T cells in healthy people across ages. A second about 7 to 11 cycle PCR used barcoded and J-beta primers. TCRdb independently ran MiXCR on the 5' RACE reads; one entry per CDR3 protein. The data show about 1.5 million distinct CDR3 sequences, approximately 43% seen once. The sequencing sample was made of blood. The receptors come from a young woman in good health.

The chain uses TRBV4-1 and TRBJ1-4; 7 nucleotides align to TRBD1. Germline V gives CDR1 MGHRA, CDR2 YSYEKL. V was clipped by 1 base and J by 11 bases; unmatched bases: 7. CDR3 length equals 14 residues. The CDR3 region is CASSQAGGSGKLFF. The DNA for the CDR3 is TGCGCCAGCAGCCAAGCAGGGGGTTCAGGCAAACTGTTTTTT.

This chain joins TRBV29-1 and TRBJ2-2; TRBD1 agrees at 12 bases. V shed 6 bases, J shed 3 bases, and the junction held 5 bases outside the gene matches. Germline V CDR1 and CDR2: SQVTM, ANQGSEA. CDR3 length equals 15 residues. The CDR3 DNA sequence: TGCAGCGTGGGAGGGACAGGGGGCTACACCGGGGAGCTGTTTTTT. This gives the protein CSVGGTGGYTGELFF.

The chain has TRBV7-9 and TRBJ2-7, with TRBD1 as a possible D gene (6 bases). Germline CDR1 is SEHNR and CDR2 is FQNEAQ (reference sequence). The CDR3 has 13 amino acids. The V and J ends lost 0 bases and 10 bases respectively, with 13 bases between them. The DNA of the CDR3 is TGTGCCAGCAGCTTAGCGGGACAAGTGATCCAGTACTTC. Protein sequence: CASSLAGQVIQYF.

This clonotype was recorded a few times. CDR3 protein: CASSLSGVGGSYEQYF. DNA of the CDR3: TGTGCCAGCAGTTTATCCGGCGTAGGAGGCTCCTACGAGCAGTACTTC. The rearrangement joins TRBV27 to TRBJ2-7; D might be TRBD2 (5 bases). The CDR3 extends over 16 amino acids. Trimming shortened V by 0 bases and J by 0 bases, and 12 bases separated the two germline ends. Germline CDR1 MNHEY, CDR2 SMNVEV (reference sequence).

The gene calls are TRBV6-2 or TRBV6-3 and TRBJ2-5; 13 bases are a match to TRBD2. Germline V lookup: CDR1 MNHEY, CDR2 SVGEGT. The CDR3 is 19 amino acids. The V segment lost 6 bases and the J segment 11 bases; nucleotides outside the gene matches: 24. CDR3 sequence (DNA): TGTGCCAGCAGCGATCCCCCCACGACTAGCGGGAGGCTCCTAAATGAGCAGTACTTC. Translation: CASSDPPTTSGRLLNEQYF.

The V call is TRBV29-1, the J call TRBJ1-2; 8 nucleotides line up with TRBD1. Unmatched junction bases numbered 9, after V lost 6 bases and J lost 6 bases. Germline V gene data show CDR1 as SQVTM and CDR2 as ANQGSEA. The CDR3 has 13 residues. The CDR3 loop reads CSVDRQGRDGYTF. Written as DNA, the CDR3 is TGCAGCGTAGACAGACAGGGGCGGGATGGCTACACCTTC. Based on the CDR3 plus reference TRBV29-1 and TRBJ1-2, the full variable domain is SAVISQKPSRDICQRGTSLTIQCQVDSQVTMMFWYRQQPGQSLTLIATANQGSEATYESGFVIDKFPISRPNLTFSTLTVSNMSPEDSSIYLCSVDRQGRDGYTFGSGTRLTVV.

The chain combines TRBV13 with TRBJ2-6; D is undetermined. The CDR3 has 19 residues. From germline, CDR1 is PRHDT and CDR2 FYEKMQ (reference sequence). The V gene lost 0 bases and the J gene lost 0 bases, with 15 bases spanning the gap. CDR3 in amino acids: CASSLGHFGPSSGANVLTF. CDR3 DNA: TGTGCCAGCAGCTTAGGCCATTTCGGACCCTCCTCTGGGGCCAACGTCCTGACTTTC.

The CDR3 spells CASSEAGTGELFF. As DNA, the CDR3 is TGTGCCAGCAGTGAGGCCGGGACAGGGGAGCTGTTTTTT. The rearrangement joins TRBV6-2 or TRBV6-3 to TRBJ2-2, with D possibly being TRBD1 (6 bases). This CDR3 has 13 residues. Germline assignment: CDR1 MNHEY and CDR2 SVGEGT. The ends were cut back, 5 bases at V and 8 bases at J, with 12 bases in the middle.

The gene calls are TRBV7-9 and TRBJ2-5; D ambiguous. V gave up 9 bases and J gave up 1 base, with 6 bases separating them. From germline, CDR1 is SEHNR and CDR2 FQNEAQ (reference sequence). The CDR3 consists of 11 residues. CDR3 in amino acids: CASGFQETQYF. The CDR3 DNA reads TGTGCCAGTGGTTTCCAAGAGACCCAGTACTTC.

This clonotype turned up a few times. CDR3 in amino acids: CASSEPGTGGVTGYTF. CDR3 in DNA: TGTGCCAGCAGTGAACCAGGGACAGGGGGCGTGACGGGCTACACCTTC. The rearrangement uses TRBV25-1 and TRBJ1-2; TRBD1 matches at 12 bases. V lost 2 bases, J lost 8 bases, and 9 bases stayed unmatched. The germline gives CDR1 MGHDK, CDR2 SYGVNS. The CDR3 covers 16 residues.

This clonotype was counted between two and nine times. The CDR3 spells CATSDFNQETQYF. In DNA form, the CDR3 reads TGTGCCACCAGTGATTTCAACCAAGAGACCCAGTACTTC. The rearrangement uses TRBV24-1 and TRBJ2-5, with unresolved D. This CDR3 contains 13 residues. Looked up from germline, CDR1 is KGHDR and CDR2 is SFDVKD. V shed 1 base and J shed 0 bases, with 2 bases lying between them.

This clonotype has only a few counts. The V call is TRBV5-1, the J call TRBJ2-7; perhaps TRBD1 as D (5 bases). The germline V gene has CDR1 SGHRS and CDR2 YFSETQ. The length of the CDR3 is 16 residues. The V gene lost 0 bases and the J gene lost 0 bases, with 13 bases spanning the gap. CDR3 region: CASSLAVDSYSYEQYF. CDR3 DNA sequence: TGCGCCAGCAGCTTGGCCGTAGACAGTTACTCCTACGAGCAGTACTTC.

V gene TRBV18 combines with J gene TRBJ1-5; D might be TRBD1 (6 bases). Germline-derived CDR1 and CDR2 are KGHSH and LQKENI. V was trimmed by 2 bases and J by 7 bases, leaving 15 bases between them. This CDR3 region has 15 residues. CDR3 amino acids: CASSPSGKGGQPQHF. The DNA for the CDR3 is TGTGCCAGCTCACCAAGCGGAAAGGGGGGACAGCCCCAGCATTTT. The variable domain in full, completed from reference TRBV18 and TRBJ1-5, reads NAGVMQNPRHLVRRRGQEARLRCSPMKGHSHVYWYRQLPEEGLKFMVYLQKENIIDESGMPKERFSAEFPKEGPSILRIQQVVRGDSAAYFCASSPSGKGGQPQHFGDGTRLSIL.

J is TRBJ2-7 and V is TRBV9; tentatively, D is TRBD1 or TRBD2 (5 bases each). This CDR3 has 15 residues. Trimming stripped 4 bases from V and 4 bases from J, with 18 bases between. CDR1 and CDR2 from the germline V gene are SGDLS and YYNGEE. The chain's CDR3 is CASSPGAAMGYEQYF. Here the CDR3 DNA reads TGTGCCAGCAGCCCCGGGGCCGCAATGGGTTACGAGCAGTACTTC. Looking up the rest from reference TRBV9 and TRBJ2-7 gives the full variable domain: DSGVTQTPKHLITATGQRVTLRCSPRSGDLSVYWYQQSLDQGLQFLIQYYNGEERAKGNILERFSAQQFPDLHSELNLSSLELGDSALYFCASSPGAAMGYEQYFGPGTRLTVT.

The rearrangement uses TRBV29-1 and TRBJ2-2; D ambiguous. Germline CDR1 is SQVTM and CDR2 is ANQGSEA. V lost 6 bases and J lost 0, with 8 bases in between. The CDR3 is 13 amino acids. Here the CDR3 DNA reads TGCAGCGTGTCTCATACGAACACCGGGGAGCTGTTTTTT. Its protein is CSVSHTNTGELFF.

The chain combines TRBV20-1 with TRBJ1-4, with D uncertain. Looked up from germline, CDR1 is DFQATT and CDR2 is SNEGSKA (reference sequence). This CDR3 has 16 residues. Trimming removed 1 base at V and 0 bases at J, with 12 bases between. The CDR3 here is CSARAGRTATNEKLFF. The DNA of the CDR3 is TGCAGTGCTAGAGCAGGACGGACTGCAACTAATGAAAAACTGTTTTTT.

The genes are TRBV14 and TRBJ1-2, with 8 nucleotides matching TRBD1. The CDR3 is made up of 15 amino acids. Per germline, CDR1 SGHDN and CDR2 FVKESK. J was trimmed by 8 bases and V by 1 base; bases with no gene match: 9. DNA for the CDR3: TGTGCCAGCAGCCAAGTCGGTCAGGGGGCTTGGGGCTACACCTTC. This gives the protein CASSQVGQGAWGYTF.

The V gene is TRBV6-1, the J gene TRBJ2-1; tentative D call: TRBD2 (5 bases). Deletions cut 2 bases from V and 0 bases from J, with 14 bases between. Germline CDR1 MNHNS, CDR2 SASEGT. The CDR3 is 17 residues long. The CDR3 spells CASSEFPRTASYNEQFF. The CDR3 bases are TGTGCCAGCAGTGAATTTCCGAGGACTGCCTCCTACAATGAGCAGTTCTTC.

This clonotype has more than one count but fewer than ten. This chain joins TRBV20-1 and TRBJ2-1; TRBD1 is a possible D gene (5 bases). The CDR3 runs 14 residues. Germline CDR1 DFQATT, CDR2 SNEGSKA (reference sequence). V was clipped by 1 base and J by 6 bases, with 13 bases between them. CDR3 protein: CSARGYLGRNEQFF. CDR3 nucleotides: TGCAGTGCTAGAGGATACTTGGGGCGCAATGAGCAGTTCTTC.

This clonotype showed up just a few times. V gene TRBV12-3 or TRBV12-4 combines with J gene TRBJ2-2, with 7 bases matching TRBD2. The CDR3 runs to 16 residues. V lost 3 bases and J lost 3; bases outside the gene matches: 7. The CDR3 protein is CASSLEGTIHTGELFF. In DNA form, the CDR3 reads TGTGCCAGCAGTTTGGAGGGGACTATCCACACCGGGGAGCTGTTTTTT.

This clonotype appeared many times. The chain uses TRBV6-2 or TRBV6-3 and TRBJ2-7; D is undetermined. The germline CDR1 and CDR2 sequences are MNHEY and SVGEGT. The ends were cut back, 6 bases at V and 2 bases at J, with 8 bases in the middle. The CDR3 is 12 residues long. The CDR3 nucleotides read TGTGCCAGCAGCTACAGCGCCTACGAGCAGTACTTC. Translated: CASSYSAYEQYF.

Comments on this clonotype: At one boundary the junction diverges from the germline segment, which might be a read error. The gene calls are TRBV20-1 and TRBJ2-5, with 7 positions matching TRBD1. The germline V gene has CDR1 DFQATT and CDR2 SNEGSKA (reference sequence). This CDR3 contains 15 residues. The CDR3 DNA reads TGCAGTGCTCGAGAGACAGGGAGCTACCAAGAGACCCAGTACTTC. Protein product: CSARETGSYQETQYF.

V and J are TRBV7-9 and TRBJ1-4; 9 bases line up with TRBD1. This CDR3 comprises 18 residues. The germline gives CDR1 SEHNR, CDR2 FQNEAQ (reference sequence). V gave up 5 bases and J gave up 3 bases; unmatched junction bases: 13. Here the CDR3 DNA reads TGTGCCAGCAGCCTCCCTCCACAGGGGGCGCGGGCTAATGAAAAACTGTTTTTT. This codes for CASSLPPQGARANEKLFF.

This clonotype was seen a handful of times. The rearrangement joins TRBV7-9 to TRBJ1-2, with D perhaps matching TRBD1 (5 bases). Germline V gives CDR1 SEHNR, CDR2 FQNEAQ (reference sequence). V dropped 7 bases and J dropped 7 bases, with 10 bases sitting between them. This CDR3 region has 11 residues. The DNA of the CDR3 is TGTGCCAGCACCAGGGAGGGTGGCTACACCTTC. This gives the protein CASTREGGYTF. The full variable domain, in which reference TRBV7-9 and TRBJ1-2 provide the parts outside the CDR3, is DTGVSQNPRHKITKRGQNVTFRCDPISEHNRLYWYRQTLGQGPEFLTYFQNEAQLEKSRLLSDRFSAERPKGSFSTLEIQRTEQGDSAMYLCASTREGGYTFGSGTRLTVV.

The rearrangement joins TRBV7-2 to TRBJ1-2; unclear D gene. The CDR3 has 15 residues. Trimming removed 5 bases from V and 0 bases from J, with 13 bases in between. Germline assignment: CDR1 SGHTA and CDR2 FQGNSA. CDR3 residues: CASSPRRATNYGYTF. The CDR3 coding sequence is TGTGCCAGCAGCCCCCGCCGGGCTACTAACTATGGCTACACCTTC.

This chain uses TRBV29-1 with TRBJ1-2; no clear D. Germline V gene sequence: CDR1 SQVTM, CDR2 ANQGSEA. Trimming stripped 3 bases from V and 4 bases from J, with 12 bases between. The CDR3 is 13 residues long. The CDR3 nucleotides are TGCAGCGTTGATGGTGGTAAAGGCTATGGCTACACCTTC. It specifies CSVDGGKGYGYTF.

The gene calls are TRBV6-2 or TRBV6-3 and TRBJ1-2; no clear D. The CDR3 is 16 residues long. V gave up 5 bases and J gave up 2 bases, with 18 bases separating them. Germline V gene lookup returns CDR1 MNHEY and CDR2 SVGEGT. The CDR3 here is CASSPLRRTRNYGYTF. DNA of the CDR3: TGTGCCAGCAGTCCCCTCCGACGTACAAGAAACTATGGCTACACCTTC.

CDR3 sequence reads: CASSQEAGVNTEAFF. The CDR3 DNA is TGCGCCAGCAGCCAAGAGGCAGGGGTGAACACTGAAGCTTTCTTT. This rearrangement joins TRBV4-3 to TRBJ1-1; maybe TRBD1 (6 bases). Germline assignment: CDR1 LGHNA and CDR2 YSLEER. Trimming shortened V by 0 bases and J by 0 bases, and 8 bases separated the two germline ends. The CDR3 is 15 residues long.

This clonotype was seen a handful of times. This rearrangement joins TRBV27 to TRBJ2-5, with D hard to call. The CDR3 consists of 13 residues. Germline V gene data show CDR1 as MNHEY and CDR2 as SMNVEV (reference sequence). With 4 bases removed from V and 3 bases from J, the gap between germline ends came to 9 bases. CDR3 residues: CASSYQFEETQYF. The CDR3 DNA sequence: TGTGCCAGCAGTTACCAATTTGAAGAGACCCAGTACTTC.

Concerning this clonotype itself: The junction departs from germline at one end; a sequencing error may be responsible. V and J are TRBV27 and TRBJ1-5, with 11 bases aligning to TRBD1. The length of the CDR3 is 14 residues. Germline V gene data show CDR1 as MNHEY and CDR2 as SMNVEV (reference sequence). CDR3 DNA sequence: TGTGCCAGCGGGGACAGGGGGATCAATCAGCCCCTGCATTTT. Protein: CASGDRGINQPLHF.

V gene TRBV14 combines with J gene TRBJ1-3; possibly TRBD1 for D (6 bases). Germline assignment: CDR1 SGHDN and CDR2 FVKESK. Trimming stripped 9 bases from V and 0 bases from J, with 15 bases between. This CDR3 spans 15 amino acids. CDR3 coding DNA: TGTGCCAGTTCATCGATGACAGGCTCTGGAAACACCATATATTTT. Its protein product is CASSSMTGSGNTIYF.